This TCR beta chain emerged from a study of blood T cell repertoires in COVID-19. Looking at the study overall: Nucleic acid was either cDNA or gDNA, and it came from T cells, B-cell-depleted T cells, or PBMCs.

Per the authors' pipeline: The authors estimated nucleated cell counts from reference gene primer amplification. The protocol was immunoSEQ multiplex PCR, while the TCRdb copy is restricted to in-frame clones and leaves out a portion. V, J and clone size are those of that table, while D and trimming were read from the DNA. Here the sample spans around 150,000 clones, over 75% being singletons. The CDR3 length is 15 residues. Germline V lookup: CDR1 SGDLS, CDR2 YYNGEE. V shed 0 bases and J 7 bases; nucleotides not matched to a gene: 7. Enrolled through a virtual design, the participants were between roughly 18 and 95 years of age and came from under 30 US areas. Cohort allocation depended upon clinical history that participants reported.

The sequence was obtained from a man in his forties who had recovered from COVID-19. The sequenced sample was PBMCs or T cells enriched from blood (not recorded which). The V gene is TRBV9, the J gene TRBJ2-1; 7 nucleotides align to TRBD1. CDR3 nucleotides: TGTGCCAGCAGCGTAGGAGGGGGCGCGGCAAATGAGCAGTTCTTC. Translating gives CASSVGGGAANEQFF.